This T cell receptor (beta chain) is from a study of cytomegalovirus exposure and HLA in healthy donors. Researchers ran the PCR with 60 Vbeta and 13 Jbeta primers. Assay: immunoSEQ multiplex PCR; the TCRdb copy retains only in-frame clones and omits some. Of about 170,000 clones detected, 85% appear once; the ten largest clones hold 1%. Findings and limits, study-wide: Later analysis indicated greater clonal expansion among HLA-associated TCR beta chains than among equally common other chains. A later analysis showed TCR association rates differing by HLA locus, peaking at DRB1 and lowest at HLA-C. Some V segments, including TRBV6-2 and TRBV6-3, were excluded as indistinguishable.

V lost 0 bases to trimming and J lost 0 bases; unmatched junction nucleotides: 2. CDR1 is SGHRS and CDR2 is YFSETQ in the germline V gene. This CDR3 is built from 17 residues. Remarks on this clone: No antigen is known for it.

V and J are TRBV5-1 and TRBJ2-2, with 10 bases that match TRBD1. Sequences were obtained from PBMCs. This clonotype was sampled from a boy younger than 10 in good health and CMV-seronegative. For the CDR3, the DNA is TGCGCCAGCAGCTTGGGGGGACAGGGGTCGAACACCGGGGAGCTGTTTTTT. This sequence encodes CASSLGGQGSNTGELFF.